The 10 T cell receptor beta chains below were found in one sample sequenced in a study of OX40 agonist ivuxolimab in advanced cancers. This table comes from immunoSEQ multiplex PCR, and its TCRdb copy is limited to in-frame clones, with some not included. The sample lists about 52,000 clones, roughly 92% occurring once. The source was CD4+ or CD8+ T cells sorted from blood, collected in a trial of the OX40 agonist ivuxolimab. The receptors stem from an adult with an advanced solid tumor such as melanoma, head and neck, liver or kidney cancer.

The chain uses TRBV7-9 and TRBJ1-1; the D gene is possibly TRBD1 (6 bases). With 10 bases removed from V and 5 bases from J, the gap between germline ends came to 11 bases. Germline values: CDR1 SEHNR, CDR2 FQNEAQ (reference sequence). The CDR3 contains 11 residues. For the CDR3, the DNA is TGTGCCATCTGGGGGCGAACTGAAGCTTTCTTT. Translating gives CAIWGRTEAFF.

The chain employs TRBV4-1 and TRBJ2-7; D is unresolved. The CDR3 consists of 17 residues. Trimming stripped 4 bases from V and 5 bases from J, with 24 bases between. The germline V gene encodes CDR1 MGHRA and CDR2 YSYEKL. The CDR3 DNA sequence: TGCGCCAGCAGCCCTAGAGCCTCAGAGATTTTCACGAACGAGCAGTACTTC. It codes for CASSPRASEIFTNEQYF.

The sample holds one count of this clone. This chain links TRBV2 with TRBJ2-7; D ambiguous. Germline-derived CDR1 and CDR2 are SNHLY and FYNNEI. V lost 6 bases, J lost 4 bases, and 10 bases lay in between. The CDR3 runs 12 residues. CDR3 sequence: CASSQYSYEQYF. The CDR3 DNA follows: TGTGCCAGCAGCCAATACTCTTACGAGCAGTACTTC. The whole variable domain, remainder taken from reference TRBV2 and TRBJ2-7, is EPEVTQTPSHQVTQMGQEVILRCVPISNHLYFYWYRQILGQKVEFLVSFYNNEISEKSEIFDDQFSVERPDGSNFTLKIRSTKLEDSAMYFCASSQYSYEQYFGPGTRLTVT.

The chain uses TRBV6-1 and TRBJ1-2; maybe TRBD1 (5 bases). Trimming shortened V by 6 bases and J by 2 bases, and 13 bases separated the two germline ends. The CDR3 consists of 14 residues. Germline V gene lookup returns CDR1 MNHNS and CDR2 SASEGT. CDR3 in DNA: TGTGCCAGCAGAGATCCAGGGCTGAACTATGGCTACACCTTC. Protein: CASRDPGLNYGYTF.

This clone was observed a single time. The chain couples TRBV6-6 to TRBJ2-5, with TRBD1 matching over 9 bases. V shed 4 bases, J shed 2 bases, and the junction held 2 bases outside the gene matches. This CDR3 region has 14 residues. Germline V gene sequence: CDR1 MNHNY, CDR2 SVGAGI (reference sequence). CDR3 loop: CASSSGQGQETQYF. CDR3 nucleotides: TGTGCCAGCAGTTCCGGACAGGGGCAAGAGACCCAGTACTTC.

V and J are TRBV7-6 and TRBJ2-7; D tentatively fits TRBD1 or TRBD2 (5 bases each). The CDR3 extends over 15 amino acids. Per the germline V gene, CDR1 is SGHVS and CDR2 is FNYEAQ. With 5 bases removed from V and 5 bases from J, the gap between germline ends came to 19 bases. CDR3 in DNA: TGTGCCAGCAGCCCGACTACAGGACTGGGCGACGAGCAGTACTTC. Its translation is CASSPTTGLGDEQYF.

CDR3 loop: CASSQESGGFTDTQYF. As DNA, the CDR3 is TGCGCCAGCAGCCAAGAGTCGGGAGGTTTCACAGATACGCAGTATTTT. The chain has TRBV4-1 and TRBJ2-3, with 7 bases lining up with TRBD2. From germline, CDR1 is MGHRA and CDR2 YSYEKL. The V and J ends lost 0 bases and 2 bases, in that order; junction bases with no gene match: 5. The CDR3 consists of 16 residues.

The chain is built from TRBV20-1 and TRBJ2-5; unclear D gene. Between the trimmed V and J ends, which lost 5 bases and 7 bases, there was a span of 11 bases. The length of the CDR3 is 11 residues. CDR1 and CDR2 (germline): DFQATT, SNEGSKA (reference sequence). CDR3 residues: CSARTGGTQYF. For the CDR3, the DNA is TGCAGTGCTCGAACGGGTGGGACCCAGTACTTC.

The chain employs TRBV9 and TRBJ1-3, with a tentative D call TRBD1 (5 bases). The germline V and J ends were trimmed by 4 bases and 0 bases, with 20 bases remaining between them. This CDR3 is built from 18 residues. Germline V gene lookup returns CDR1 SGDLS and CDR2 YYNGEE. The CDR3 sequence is CASSLPRAGSSSGNTIYF. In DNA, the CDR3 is TGTGCCAGCAGCTTACCCAGGGCAGGCTCAAGCTCTGGAAACACCATATATTTT.

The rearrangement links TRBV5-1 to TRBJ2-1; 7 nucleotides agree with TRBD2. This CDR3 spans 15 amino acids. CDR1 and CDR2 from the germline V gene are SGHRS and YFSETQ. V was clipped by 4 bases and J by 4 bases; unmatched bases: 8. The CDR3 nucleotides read TGCGCCAGCAGCCCCGGGACTAACATTTACAATGAGCAGTTCTTC. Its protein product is CASSPGTNIYNEQFF.